Listed here are 2 T cell receptor beta chains from one sample, sequenced in a study of cytomegalovirus exposure and HLA in healthy donors. Primers: 60 Vbeta forward and 13 Jbeta reverse. The protocol was immunoSEQ multiplex PCR, while the TCRdb copy is restricted to in-frame clones and leaves out a portion. The sample gives over 100,000 clones, about 79% of which show up once; about 1.8% is in the top ten. The sequenced sample consisted of PBMCs. These receptors originate from a female donor in good health and CMV-seropositive.

The chain is built from TRBV5-1 and TRBJ1-1; D gene ambiguous. The CDR3 is made up of 16 amino acids. Between the trimmed V and J ends, which lost 0 bases and 1 base, there was a span of 13 bases. Per the germline V gene, CDR1 is SGHRS and CDR2 is YFSETQ. CDR3 amino acids: CASSLDSRIGNTEAFF. The CDR3 nucleotides are TGCGCCAGCAGCTTGGACAGTCGGATAGGGAACACTGAAGCTTTCTTT.

The chain is built from TRBV5-6 and TRBJ2-5; a weak D match, TRBD1 (5 bases). V lost 4 bases, J lost 5 bases, and 15 bases lay in between. The CDR3 is made up of 14 amino acids. The germline CDR1 and CDR2 sequences are SGHDT and YYEEEE. The CDR3, as DNA: TGTGCCAGCAGCACTACAGGTAACCTGGAGACCCAGTACTTC. Its protein product is CASSTTGNLETQYF.